Shown below are 8 T cell receptor beta chains from a single sample sequenced in a study of T cells in Graves' hyperthyroidism and ophthalmopathy. Amplification of TCR beta CDR3 regions was performed using RNA transcripts as template. The HTBI primer set drove a first-round RT-PCR of the TCR CDR3. TCRdb reanalysed the multiplex PCR reads using MiXCR and keeps one entry per CDR3 protein. The table shows 300,000 to 400,000 distinct CDR3 sequences, with roughly 14% occurring only once. The specimen was blood. These receptors came from a woman aged 55-70 years with Graves' hyperthyroidism.

This clonotype has a count of ten or more. The rearrangement uses TRBV20-1 and TRBJ2-1; 8 bases agree with TRBD2. Trimming removed 0 bases from V and 7 bases from J; junction bases left unmatched: 8. Germline V gives CDR1 DFQATT, CDR2 SNEGSKA (reference sequence). The CDR3 loop spans 15 amino acids. The CDR3 loop reads CSARDRGGRVNEQFF. The CDR3 coding sequence is TGCAGTGCTAGAGATCGGGGGGGGCGAGTTAATGAGCAGTTCTTC.

This clonotype was seen repeatedly, ten times or more. The chain joins TRBV2 to TRBJ1-6; unclear D gene. Germline V gene lookup returns CDR1 SNHLY and CDR2 FYNNEI. The V end lost 7 bases, the J end lost 10 bases, and 14 bases lay between the germline ends. This CDR3 is built from 13 residues. The DNA for the CDR3 is TGTGCCAGCACTGCCCAGGCGGAATCACCCCTCCACTTT. Encoded protein: CASTAQAESPLHF.

A note on this clonotype: Being one base from a much bigger clone, this may be a read error. This rearrangement joins TRBV29-1 to TRBJ1-6; D may be TRBD1 (5 bases). CDR1 and CDR2 (germline): SQVTM, ANQGSEA. The CDR3 is made up of 13 amino acids. The CDR3 spells CSVLRDYSSPLHF. CDR3 nucleotide sequence: TGCAGCGTTCTACGGGACTATAGTTCACCCCTCCACTTT. Drawing the rest from reference TRBV29-1 and TRBJ1-6, the complete variable domain is SAVISQKPSRDICQRGTSLTIQCQVDSQVTMMFWYRQQPGQSLTLIATANQGSEATYESGFVIDKFPISRPNLTFSTLTVSNMSPEDSSIYLCSVLRDYSSPLHFGNGTRLTVT.

About this clonotype itself: A much bigger clone sits one base away, suggesting this may be a read error. This chain connects TRBV12-3 or TRBV12-4 to TRBJ1-1; D might be TRBD1 (5 bases). The CDR3 is 18 residues long. CDR3 amino acids: CASSSIPTSSRANTEALF. Here the CDR3 DNA reads TGTGCCAGCAGTTCAATACCCACCTCTTCCAGGGCGAACACTGAAGCTCTCTTT.

This clonotype was counted many times. This chain connects TRBV3-1 to TRBJ1-2; no clear D gene. Trimming removed 3 bases from V and 4 bases from J, with 15 bases in between. The CDR3 is 15 amino acids. From germline, CDR1 is LGHDT and CDR2 YNNKEL (reference sequence). DNA for the CDR3: TGTGCCAGCAGCCAGGGAACCCCCCAGATCTATGGCTACACCTTC. Its translation: CASSQGTPQIYGYTF.

This clonotype was seen many times. V gene TRBV7-3 combines with J gene TRBJ2-1; unclear D gene. From germline, CDR1 is SGHTA and CDR2 FQGTGA. The CDR3 length is 12 residues. Trimming cost V 1 base and J 10 bases, with 8 bases left between them. The CDR3, as DNA: TGTGCCAGCAGCTTAAGTCTGGGGGAGCAGTTCTTC. Its protein is CASSLSLGEQFF.

This clonotype was counted at least ten times. This chain connects TRBV3-1 to TRBJ1-1; D is uncertain. CDR3 size: 15 residues. Deletions cut 8 bases from V and 1 base from J, with 17 bases between. Germline V lookup: CDR1 LGHDT, CDR2 YNNKEL (reference sequence). The CDR3 loop is CASLPSPGQNTEAFF. The CDR3 bases are TGTGCCAGCCTCCCCTCCCCCGGGCAGAACACTGAAGCTTTCTTT.

This clonotype was observed many times. This chain links TRBV5-1 with TRBJ2-7; D is perhaps TRBD1 (6 bases). In germline, CDR1 is SGHRS, CDR2 YFSETQ. Trimming took off 0 bases at V and 2 bases at J, with 9 bases between the two ends. This CDR3 spans 14 amino acids. DNA of the CDR3: TGCGCCAGCAGCTTGGATCCAGGGGCCTACGAGCAGTACTTC. Amino acid sequence: CASSLDPGAYEQYF.